Listed here is a single TCR beta chain. As yet, its antigen is unknown. This record comes from a study of response to subunit inactivated influenza vaccine. Study-level points and caveats: Only a handful of new T cells, the authors suggested, are recruited with each seasonal influenza vaccination.

TCRdb reanalysed the RT-PCR reads using MiXCR and keeps one entry per CDR3 protein. The table includes about 480,000 distinct CDR3 sequences, around 13% detected once. This CDR3 has 13 residues. Trimming stripped 2 bases from V and 3 bases from J, with 8 bases between. The V gene's germline CDR1 is SGHRS and CDR2 YFSETQ. This clonotype was sampled from a man in his fifties who received an inactivated influenza vaccine. This rearrangement joins TRBV5-1 to TRBJ1-2; D uncertain. Sequenced material: PBMCs from blood, taken about 40 days after vaccination. This chain's CDR3 is CASSFDSDYGYTF. Here the CDR3 DNA reads TGCGCCAGCAGCTTTGATTCTGACTATGGCTACACCTTC.